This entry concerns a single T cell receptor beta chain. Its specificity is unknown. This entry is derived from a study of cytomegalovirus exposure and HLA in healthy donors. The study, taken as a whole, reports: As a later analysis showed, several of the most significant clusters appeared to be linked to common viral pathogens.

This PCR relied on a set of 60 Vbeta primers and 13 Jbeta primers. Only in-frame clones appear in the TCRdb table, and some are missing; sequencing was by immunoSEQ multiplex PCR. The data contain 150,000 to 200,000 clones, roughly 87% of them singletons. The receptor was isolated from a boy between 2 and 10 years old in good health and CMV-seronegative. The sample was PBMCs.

The CDR3 sequence is CASSSRTGSTDTQYF. In nucleotides, the CDR3 is TGTGCCAGCAGTTCTCGGACAGGTAGCACAGATACGCAGTATTTT. V and J are TRBV28 and TRBJ2-3; 7 bases fit TRBD1. Germline lookup yields CDR1 MDHEN and CDR2 SYDVKM. The V and J ends lost 4 bases and 0 bases, in that order; junction bases with no gene match: 4. CDR3 length: 15 residues.